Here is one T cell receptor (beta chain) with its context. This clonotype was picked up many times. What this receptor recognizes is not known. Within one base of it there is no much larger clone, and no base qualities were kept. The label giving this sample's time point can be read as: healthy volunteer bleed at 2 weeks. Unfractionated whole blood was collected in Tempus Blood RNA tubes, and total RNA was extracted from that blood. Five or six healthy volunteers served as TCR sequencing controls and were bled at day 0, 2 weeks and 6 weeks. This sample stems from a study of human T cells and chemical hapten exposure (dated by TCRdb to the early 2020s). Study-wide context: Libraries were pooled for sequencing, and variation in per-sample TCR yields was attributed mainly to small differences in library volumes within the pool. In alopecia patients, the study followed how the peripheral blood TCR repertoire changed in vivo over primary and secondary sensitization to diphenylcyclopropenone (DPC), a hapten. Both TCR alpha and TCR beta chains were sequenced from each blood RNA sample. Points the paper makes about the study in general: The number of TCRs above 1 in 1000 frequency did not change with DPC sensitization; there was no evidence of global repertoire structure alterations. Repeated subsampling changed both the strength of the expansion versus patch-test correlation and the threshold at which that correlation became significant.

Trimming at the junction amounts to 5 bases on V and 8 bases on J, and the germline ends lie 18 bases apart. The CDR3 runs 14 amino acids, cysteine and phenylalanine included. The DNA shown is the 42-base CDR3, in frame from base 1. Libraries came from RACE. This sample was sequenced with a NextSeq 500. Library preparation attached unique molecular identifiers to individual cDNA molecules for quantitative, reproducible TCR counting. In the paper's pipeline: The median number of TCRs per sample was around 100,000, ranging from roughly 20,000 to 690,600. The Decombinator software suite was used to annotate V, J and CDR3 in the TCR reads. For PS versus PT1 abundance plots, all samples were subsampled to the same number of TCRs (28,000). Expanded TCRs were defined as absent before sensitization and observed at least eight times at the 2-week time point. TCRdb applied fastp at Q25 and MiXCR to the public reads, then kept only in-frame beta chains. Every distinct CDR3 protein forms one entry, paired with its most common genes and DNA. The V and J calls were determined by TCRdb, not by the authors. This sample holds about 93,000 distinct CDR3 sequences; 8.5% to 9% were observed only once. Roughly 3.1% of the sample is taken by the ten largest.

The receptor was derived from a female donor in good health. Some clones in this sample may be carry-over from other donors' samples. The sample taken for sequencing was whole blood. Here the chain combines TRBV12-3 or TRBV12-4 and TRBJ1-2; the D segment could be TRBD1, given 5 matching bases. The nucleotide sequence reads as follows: TGTGCCAGCAGTAGGGGACGCACCTCAGGGGGCTACACCTTC. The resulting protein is CASSRGRTSGGYTF.